These T cell receptor beta chains were read from a single sample in a study of blood T cell repertoires in COVID-19. Profiled with immunoSEQ multiplex PCR; TCRdb holds only in-frame clones, not every one. The sample carries roughly 260,000 clones, roughly 90% recorded once. The sample taken for sequencing was PBMCs or T cells enriched from blood (not recorded which). These receptors were collected from a woman aged 25-40 years with acute COVID-19. Each CDR3 is given with its conserved first and last residue. A D gene is named only where the DNA matches it firmly. Size tells how often a clone was seen (once, few, many) or the class of an expanded clone, and some rows leave it out.

cdr3_length: 12; v_call: TRBV12-3/TRBV12-4; j_call: TRBJ1-2; d_call: NA; clone_size: NA; cdr3_nt: TGTGCCAGCAGTTTAGGGAGCTATGGCTACACCTTC; cdr3_aa: CASSLGSYGYTF
cdr3_length: 16; v_call: TRBV4-3; j_call: TRBJ1-3; d_call: NA; clone_size: NA; cdr3_nt: TGCGCCAGCAGCCAGTGGTCACAGGTCTCTGGAAACACCATATATTTT; cdr3_aa: CASSQWSQVSGNTIYF
cdr3_length: 16; v_call: TRBV4-3; j_call: TRBJ2-3; d_call: TRBD2; clone_size: NA; cdr3_nt: TGCGCCAGCAGCCAAAATAGCGGGGGGTTTACAGATACGCAGTATTTT; cdr3_aa: CASSQNSGGFTDTQYF
cdr3_length: 15; v_call: TRBV7-9; j_call: TRBJ2-2; d_call: TRBD1; clone_size: NA; cdr3_nt: TGTGCCAGCAGACCAAGGACAGGGGCGACCGGGGAGCTGTTTTTT; cdr3_aa: CASRPRTGATGELFF
cdr3_length: 17; v_call: TRBV7-9; j_call: TRBJ1-6; d_call: NA; clone_size: NA; cdr3_nt: TGTGCCAGCACCAAAAGCGGGATTAGCTCCTATAATTCACCCCTCCACTTT; cdr3_aa: CASTKSGISSYNSPLHF
cdr3_length: 17; v_call: TRBV18; j_call: TRBJ1-3; d_call: NA; clone_size: NA; cdr3_nt: TGTGCCAGCTCACCACTCCCGGGAGGGATTTCTGGAAACACCATATATTTT; cdr3_aa: CASSPLPGGISGNTIYF
cdr3_length: 15; v_call: TRBV5-1; j_call: TRBJ2-2; d_call: TRBD2; clone_size: NA; cdr3_nt: TGCGCCAGCAGCTTTAGCGGGGGCCAGGTCGGGGAGCTGTTTTTT; cdr3_aa: CASSFSGGQVGELFF
cdr3_length: 17; v_call: TRBV4-3; j_call: TRBJ1-1; d_call: NA; clone_size: NA; cdr3_nt: TGCGCCAGCAGCCAGGGGGTAGGGACACGCATGAACACTGAAGCTTTCTTT; cdr3_aa: CASSQGVGTRMNTEAFF
cdr3_length: 16; v_call: TRBV27; j_call: TRBJ2-7; d_call: TRBD2; clone_size: NA; cdr3_nt: TGTGCCAGCAGTTTACGAGGCGGGGGGAACTCCTACGAGCAGTACTTC; cdr3_aa: CASSLRGGGNSYEQYF
cdr3_length: 18; v_call: TRBV7-2; j_call: TRBJ2-2; d_call: TRBD1; clone_size: NA; cdr3_nt: TGTGCCAGCAGCTTAGACCCACACACGACAGGGGGCACCGGGGAGCTGTTTTTT; cdr3_aa: CASSLDPHTTGGTGELFF
cdr3_length: 14; v_call: TRBV7-9; j_call: TRBJ1-1; d_call: TRBD1; clone_size: NA; cdr3_nt: TGTGCCAGCAGCACCGGGACAGGGGGTTCTGAAGCTTTCTTT; cdr3_aa: CASSTGTGGSEAFF
cdr3_length: 16; v_call: TRBV18; j_call: TRBJ2-2; d_call: TRBD1; clone_size: NA; cdr3_nt: TGTGCCAGCTCACCTCCCCGGACAGGGGGCACCGGGGAGCTGTTTTTT; cdr3_aa: CASSPPRTGGTGELFF
cdr3_length: 13; v_call: TRBV9; j_call: TRBJ1-2; d_call: NA; clone_size: once; cdr3_nt: TGTGCCAGCAGCGTAGGGGGCGACTATGGCTACACCTTC; cdr3_aa: CASSVGGDYGYTF
cdr3_length: 18; v_call: TRBV18; j_call: TRBJ1-1; d_call: TRBD1; clone_size: NA; cdr3_nt: TGTGCCAGCTCACCAATCCCCTGGACAGGGGCTCGGAACACTGAAGCTTTCTTT; cdr3_aa: CASSPIPWTGARNTEAFF
cdr3_length: 12; v_call: TRBV12-3/TRBV12-4; j_call: TRBJ1-2; d_call: NA; clone_size: NA; cdr3_nt: TGTGCCAGCAGTTTTGCGGGAAATGGCTACACCTTC; cdr3_aa: CASSFAGNGYTF
cdr3_length: 12; v_call: TRBV10-3; j_call: TRBJ1-6; d_call: NA; clone_size: NA; cdr3_nt: TGTGCCATCGCAGTCCCCGATTCACCCCTCCACTTT; cdr3_aa: CAIAVPDSPLHF
cdr3_length: 15; v_call: TRBV14; j_call: TRBJ2-1; d_call: TRBD1; clone_size: NA; cdr3_nt: TGTGCCAGCAGCCAAGAAGGGACAGGGTACTTAGAGCAGTTCTTC; cdr3_aa: CASSQEGTGYLEQFF
cdr3_length: 15; v_call: TRBV11-2; j_call: TRBJ1-2; d_call: NA; clone_size: NA; cdr3_nt: TGTGCCAGCAGCTTTCAAGTTTTGTCGGGATATGGCTACACCTTC; cdr3_aa: CASSFQVLSGYGYTF
cdr3_length: 15; v_call: TRBV3-1/TRBV3-2; j_call: TRBJ2-1; d_call: NA; clone_size: once; cdr3_nt: TGTGCCAGCAGCCAAGATACCCAGGACTACAATGAGCAGTTCTTC; cdr3_aa: CASSQDTQDYNEQFF
cdr3_length: 14; v_call: TRBV18; j_call: TRBJ1-3; d_call: TRBD1; clone_size: NA; cdr3_nt: TGTGCCAGCTCACCGGACAGGGCTGGAAACACCATATATTTT; cdr3_aa: CASSPDRAGNTIYF
cdr3_length: 15; v_call: TRBV18; j_call: TRBJ1-6; d_call: NA; clone_size: NA; cdr3_nt: TGTGCCAGCTCACCGATAGGACAGCTGAATTCACCCCTCCACTTT; cdr3_aa: CASSPIGQLNSPLHF
cdr3_length: 13; v_call: TRBV5-1; j_call: TRBJ2-7; d_call: NA; clone_size: NA; cdr3_nt: TGCGCCAGCAGGGACCCCAGGGGACGAGAGCAGTACTTC; cdr3_aa: CASRDPRGREQYF
cdr3_length: 15; v_call: TRBV10-3; j_call: TRBJ1-5; d_call: NA; clone_size: NA; cdr3_nt: TGTGCCATCAGCGCGACAAGCTATAGCAATCAGCCCCAGCATTTT; cdr3_aa: CAISATSYSNQPQHF
cdr3_length: 18; v_call: TRBV10-2; j_call: TRBJ1-5; d_call: NA; clone_size: NA; cdr3_nt: TGCGCCAGCACTAATAAGGGGCAGGGCTGGTATAGCAATCAGCCCCAGCATTTT; cdr3_aa: CASTNKGQGWYSNQPQHF
cdr3_length: 15; v_call: TRBV14; j_call: TRBJ2-2; d_call: TRBD1; clone_size: NA; cdr3_nt: TGTGCCAGCAGGAGGACAGGGAAGAACACCGGGGAGCTGTTTTTT; cdr3_aa: CASRRTGKNTGELFF
cdr3_length: 15; v_call: TRBV13; j_call: TRBJ2-3; d_call: TRBD2; clone_size: NA; cdr3_nt: TGTGCCAGCAGCCCGCGGGGGGGCGGTGGAGATACGCAGTATTTT; cdr3_aa: CASSPRGGGGDTQYF
cdr3_length: 13; v_call: TRBV19; j_call: TRBJ1-2; d_call: NA; clone_size: NA; cdr3_nt: TGTGCCAGTAGATCCCTCCCAGGCGATGGCTACACCTTC; cdr3_aa: CASRSLPGDGYTF
cdr3_length: 14; v_call: TRBV30; j_call: TRBJ1-2; d_call: NA; clone_size: NA; cdr3_nt: TGTGCCTGGAGTGTACAAGTAATTAACTATGGCTACACCTTC; cdr3_aa: CAWSVQVINYGYTF
cdr3_length: 17; v_call: TRBV30; j_call: TRBJ1-4; d_call: TRBD1; clone_size: NA; cdr3_nt: TGTGCCTGGAGTGTACAAGCCCCAGGGGGGACTAATGAAAAACTGTTTTTT; cdr3_aa: CAWSVQAPGGTNEKLFF
cdr3_length: 13; v_call: TRBV3-1/TRBV3-2; j_call: TRBJ1-1; d_call: NA; clone_size: NA; cdr3_nt: TGTGCCAGCAGCCAAGCTATTGGCACTGAAGCTTTCTTT; cdr3_aa: CASSQAIGTEAFF
cdr3_length: 15; v_call: TRBV28; j_call: TRBJ2-1; d_call: NA; clone_size: NA; cdr3_nt: TGTGCCAGCAGTCATTATGGTGAAGGAGACAATGAGCAGTTCTTC; cdr3_aa: CASSHYGEGDNEQFF